This note documents a single TCR beta chain sequence. Trimming cost V 9 bases and J 0 bases, with 18 bases left between them. Per the germline V gene, CDR1 is LNHDA and CDR2 is SQIVND (reference sequence). This CDR3 has 16 residues. Assay used: immunoSEQ multiplex PCR; TCRdb lists only in-frame clones, some missing. The table has 14,000 to 15,000 clones, approximately 92% seen once; the top ten hold 7.6%. The data derive from a study of blood T cell repertoires in COVID-19. Study details: Whether acute or convalescent, the COVID-19 samples came from the United States, Italy and Spain. Sample material is recorded as cDNA or gDNA derived from T cells, B-cell-depleted T cells, or PBMCs.

This chain connects TRBV19 to TRBJ1-5; a weak D match, TRBD1 (6 bases). Source material: peripheral blood. This receptor was obtained from a human donor with active COVID-19. The donor label of this sample is uncertain. CDR3 sequence (DNA): TGTGCCAGCAGTCAACAGGGTAGTCGTAGCAATCAGCCCCAGCATTTT. This encodes CASSQQGSRSNQPQHF.